This T cell receptor beta chain was profiled in a study of beta chain features in type 1 diabetes. Study-level background: In age, gender and cell yields, patients were similar to healthy donors.

Worth noting for this clone: Its target is unknown.

Heparinised blood was drawn once per donor, averaging around 120 mL. Whole-study results and caveats: A closer apparent resemblance between naive, central memory and Treg TCRB repertoires was seen in patients than in healthy donors. TCRB CDR3s were moderately but significantly shorter in Type 1 diabetes patients in all four CD4+ subsets.

Expressed TCRB transcripts were sequenced because the isolated RNA had all been reverse transcribed beforehand. The read count averaged around 3.6 million across naive, central memory and regulatory T cell samples. Using immunoSEQ multiplex PCR, the repertoire was profiled, and TCRdb retains in-frame clones only, with some absent. The table records some 700,000 clones, roughly 13% of them present only once. The CDR3 has 17 amino acids. The sequenced material came from naive CD4+ T cells from blood. The gene calls are TRBV1 and TRBJ2-6; the table's D call of TRBD1 was not tested on the DNA. TRBV1 is marked as a pseudogene. The TCR sequence derives from a man aged 18 to 30 with type 1 diabetes. CDR3 nucleotide sequence: TGCACCAGCAGCCAAGAGAACAGCCCCTCTGGGGCCAACGTCCTGACTTTC. It codes for CTSSQENSPSGANVLTF.